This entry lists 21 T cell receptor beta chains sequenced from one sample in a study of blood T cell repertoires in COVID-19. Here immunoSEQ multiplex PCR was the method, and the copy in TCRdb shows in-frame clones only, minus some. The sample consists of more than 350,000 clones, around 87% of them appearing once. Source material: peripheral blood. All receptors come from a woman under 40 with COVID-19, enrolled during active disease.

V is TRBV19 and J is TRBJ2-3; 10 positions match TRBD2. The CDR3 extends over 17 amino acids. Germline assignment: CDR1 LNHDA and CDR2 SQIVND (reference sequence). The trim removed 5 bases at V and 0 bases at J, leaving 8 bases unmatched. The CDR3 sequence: CASSRRAGGSSTDTQYF. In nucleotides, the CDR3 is TGTGCCAGTAGTCGCCGAGCGGGAGGGTCTAGCACAGATACGCAGTATTTT.

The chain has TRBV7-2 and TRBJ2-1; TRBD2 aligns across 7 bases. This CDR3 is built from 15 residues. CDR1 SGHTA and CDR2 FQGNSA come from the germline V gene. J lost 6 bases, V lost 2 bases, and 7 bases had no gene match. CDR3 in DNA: TGTGCCAGCAGCTTAAGTAGGACTAGGGGCAATGAGCAGTTCTTC. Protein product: CASSLSRTRGNEQFF.

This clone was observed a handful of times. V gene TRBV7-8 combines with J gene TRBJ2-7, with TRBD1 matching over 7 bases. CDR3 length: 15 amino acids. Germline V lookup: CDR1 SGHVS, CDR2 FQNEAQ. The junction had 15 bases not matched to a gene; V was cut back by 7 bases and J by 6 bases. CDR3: CASTPVPGQRTEQYF. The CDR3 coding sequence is TGTGCCAGCACCCCGGTACCGGGACAGCGAACCGAGCAGTACTTC.

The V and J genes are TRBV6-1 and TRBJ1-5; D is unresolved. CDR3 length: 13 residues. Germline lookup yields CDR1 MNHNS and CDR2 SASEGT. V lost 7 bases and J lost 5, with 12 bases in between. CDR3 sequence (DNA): TGTGCCAGCACCCCCCCGGGAGATCAGCCCCAGCATTTT. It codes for CASTPPGDQPQHF.

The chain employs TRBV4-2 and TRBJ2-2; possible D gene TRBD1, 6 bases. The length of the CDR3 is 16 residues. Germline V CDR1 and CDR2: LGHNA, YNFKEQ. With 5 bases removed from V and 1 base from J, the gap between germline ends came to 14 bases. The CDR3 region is CASSFHGTLNTGELFF. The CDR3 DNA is TGTGCCAGCAGCTTCCACGGGACATTGAACACCGGGGAGCTGTTTTTT.

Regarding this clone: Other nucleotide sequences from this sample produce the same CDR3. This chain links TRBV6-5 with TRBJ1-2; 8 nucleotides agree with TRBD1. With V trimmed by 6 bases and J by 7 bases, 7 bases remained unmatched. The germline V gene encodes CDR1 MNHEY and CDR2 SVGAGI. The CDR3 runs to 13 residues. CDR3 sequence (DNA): TGTGCCAGCAGCCTCGGACAGGGCGGTGGCTACACCTTC. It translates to CASSLGQGGGYTF.

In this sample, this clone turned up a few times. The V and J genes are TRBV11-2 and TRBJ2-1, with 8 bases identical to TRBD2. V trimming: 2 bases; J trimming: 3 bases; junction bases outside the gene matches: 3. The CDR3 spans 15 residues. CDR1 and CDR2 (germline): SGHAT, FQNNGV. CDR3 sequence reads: CASSLTGTSYNEQFF. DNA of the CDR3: TGTGCCAGCAGCTTAACCGGGACTAGCTACAATGAGCAGTTCTTC. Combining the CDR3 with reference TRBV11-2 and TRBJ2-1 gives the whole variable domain EAGVAQSPRYKIIEKRQSVAFWCNPISGHATLYWYQQILGQGPKLLIQFQNNGVVDDSQLPKDRFSAERLKGVDSTLKIQPAKLEDSAVYLCASSLTGTSYNEQFFGPGTRLTVL.

This CDR3 is CASRDLAGVADTQYF. DNA for the CDR3: TGTGCCAGCAGGGACCTAGCGGGAGTCGCAGATACGCAGTATTTT. The V gene is TRBV2, the J gene TRBJ2-3; TRBD2 agrees at 10 bases. The V and J ends lost 6 bases and 4 bases, in that order; junction bases with no gene match: 7. Germline assignment: CDR1 SNHLY and CDR2 FYNNEI. The CDR3 consists of 15 residues.

The CDR3 nucleotides read TGTGCCAGCAGCTTAGAACCAGGGGGGAACGAGCAGTACTTC. It specifies CASSLEPGGNEQYF. The chain combines TRBV13 with TRBJ2-7, with D maybe TRBD1 (7 bases). The CDR3 is 14 residues long. Germline lookup yields CDR1 PRHDT and CDR2 FYEKMQ (reference sequence). Trimming shortened V by 1 base and J by 5 bases, and 12 bases separated the two germline ends.

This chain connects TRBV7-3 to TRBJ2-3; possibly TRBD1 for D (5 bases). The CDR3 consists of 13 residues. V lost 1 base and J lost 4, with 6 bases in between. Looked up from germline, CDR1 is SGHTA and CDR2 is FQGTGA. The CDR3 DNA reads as TGTGCCAGCAGCTTAAAAGGGGCAGATACGCAGTATTTT. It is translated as CASSLKGADTQYF. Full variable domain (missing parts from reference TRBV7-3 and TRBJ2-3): GAGVSQTPSNKVTEKGKYVELRCDPISGHTALYWYRQSLGQGPEFLIYFQGTGAADDSGLPNDRFFAVRPEGSVSTLKIQRTERGDSAVYLCASSLKGADTQYFGPGTRLTVL.

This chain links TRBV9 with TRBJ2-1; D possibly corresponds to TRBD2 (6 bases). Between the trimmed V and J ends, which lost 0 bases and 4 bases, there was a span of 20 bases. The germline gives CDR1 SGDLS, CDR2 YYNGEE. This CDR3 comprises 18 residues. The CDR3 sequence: CASSVVPRGSGDYNEQFF. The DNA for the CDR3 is TGTGCCAGCAGCGTAGTCCCCCGGGGTAGCGGAGATTACAATGAGCAGTTCTTC.

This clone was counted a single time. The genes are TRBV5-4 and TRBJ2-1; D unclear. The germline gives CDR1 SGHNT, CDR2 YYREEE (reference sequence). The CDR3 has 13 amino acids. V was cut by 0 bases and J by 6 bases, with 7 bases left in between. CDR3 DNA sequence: TGTGCCAGCAGCTTGGAACTCCGCAATGAGCAGTTCTTC. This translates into CASSLELRNEQFF. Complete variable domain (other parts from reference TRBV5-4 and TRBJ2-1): ETGVTQSPTHLIKTRGQQVTLRCSSQSGHNTVSWYQQALGQGPQFIFQYYREEENGRGNFPPRFSGLQFPNYSSELNVNALELDDSALYLCASSLELRNEQFFGPGTRLTVL.

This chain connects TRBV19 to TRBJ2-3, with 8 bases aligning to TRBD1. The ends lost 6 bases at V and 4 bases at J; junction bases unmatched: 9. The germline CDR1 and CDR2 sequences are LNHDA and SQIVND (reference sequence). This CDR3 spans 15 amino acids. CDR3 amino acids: CASRDTGGSADTQYF. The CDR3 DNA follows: TGTGCCAGTAGGGATACAGGGGGTAGTGCAGATACGCAGTATTTT.

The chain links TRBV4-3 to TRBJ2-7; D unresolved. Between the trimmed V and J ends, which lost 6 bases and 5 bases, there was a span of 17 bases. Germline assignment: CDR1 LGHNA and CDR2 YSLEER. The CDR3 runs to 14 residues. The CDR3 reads CASSKEVRVDEQYF. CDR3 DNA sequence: TGCGCCAGCAGTAAAGAGGTCCGGGTTGACGAGCAGTACTTC.

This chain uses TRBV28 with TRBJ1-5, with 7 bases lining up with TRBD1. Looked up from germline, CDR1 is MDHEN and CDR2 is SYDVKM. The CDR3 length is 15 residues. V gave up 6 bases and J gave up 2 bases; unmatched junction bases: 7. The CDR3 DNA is TGTGCCAGCAGCCGAGGGGGCAGCGGCAATCAGCCCCAGCATTTT. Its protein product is CASSRGGSGNQPQHF.

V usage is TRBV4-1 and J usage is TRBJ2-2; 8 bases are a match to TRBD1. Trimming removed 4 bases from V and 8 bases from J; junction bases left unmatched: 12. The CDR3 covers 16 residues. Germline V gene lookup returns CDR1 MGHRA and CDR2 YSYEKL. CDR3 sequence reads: CASSRLRDRGTGELFF. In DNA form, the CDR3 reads TGCGCCAGCAGCCGCCTAAGAGACAGGGGTACTGGGGAGCTGTTTTTT.

CDR3 bases: TGTGCCAGCAGCCGGACAGGTACCACCGGGGAGCTGTTTTTT. Amino acids: CASSRTGTTGELFF. V gene TRBV5-6 combines with J gene TRBJ2-2; TRBD1 agrees at 7 bases. J was trimmed by 4 bases and V by 4 bases; bases with no gene match: 4. Looked up from germline, CDR1 is SGHDT and CDR2 is YYEEEE. The CDR3 has 14 amino acids.

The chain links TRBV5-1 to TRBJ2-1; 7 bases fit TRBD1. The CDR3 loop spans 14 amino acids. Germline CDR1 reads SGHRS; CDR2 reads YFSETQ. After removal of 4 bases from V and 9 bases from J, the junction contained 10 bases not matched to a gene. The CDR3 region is CASSEGQPEGEQFF. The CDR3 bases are TGCGCCAGCAGCGAGGGACAGCCGGAAGGTGAGCAGTTCTTC.

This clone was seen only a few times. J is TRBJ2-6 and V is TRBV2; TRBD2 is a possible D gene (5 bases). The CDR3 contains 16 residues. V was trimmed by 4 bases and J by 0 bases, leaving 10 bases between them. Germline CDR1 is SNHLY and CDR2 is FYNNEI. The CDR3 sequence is CASSGGSSSGANVLTF. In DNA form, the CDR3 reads TGTGCCAGCAGTGGTGGGAGTTCCTCTGGGGCCAACGTCCTGACTTTC.

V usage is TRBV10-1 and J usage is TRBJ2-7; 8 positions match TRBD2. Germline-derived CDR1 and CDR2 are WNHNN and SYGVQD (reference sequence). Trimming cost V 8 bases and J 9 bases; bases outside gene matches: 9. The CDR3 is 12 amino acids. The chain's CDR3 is CASPGSGKVQYF. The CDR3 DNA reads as TGCGCCAGCCCAGGTAGCGGGAAGGTGCAGTACTTC.

CDR3 residues: CASSPGTGKEKLFF. The CDR3 DNA reads TGTGCCAGCAGCCCCGGGACAGGAAAAGAAAAACTGTTTTTT. The V and J genes are TRBV5-4 and TRBJ1-4, with TRBD1 matching 8 bases. The V and J ends lost 4 bases and 8 bases, in that order; junction bases with no gene match: 7. This CDR3 comprises 14 residues. In germline, CDR1 is SGHNT, CDR2 YYREEE (reference sequence). Using reference TRBV5-4 and TRBJ1-4 for the parts outside the CDR3, the full variable domain is ETGVTQSPTHLIKTRGQQVTLRCSSQSGHNTVSWYQQALGQGPQFIFQYYREEENGRGNFPPRFSGLQFPNYSSELNVNALELDDSALYLCASSPGTGKEKLFFGSGTQLSVL.